Below, one TCR beta chain is given with its context. Assay: immunoSEQ multiplex PCR; the TCRdb copy retains only in-frame clones and omits some. Found here are 350,000 to 450,000 clones, 80% to 95% of them singletons; the top ten hold over 5.5%. The sample belongs to a study of control samples from healthy donors and cancer patients. The CDR3 spans 15 residues. V dropped 7 bases and J dropped 0 bases, with 16 bases sitting between them. The germline V gene encodes CDR1 MDHEN and CDR2 SYDVKM. Sequencing used PBMCs. The origin of this receptor is a man aged 35-49 years with head and neck cancer. The J gene is TRBJ2-7, the V gene TRBV28, with D uncertain. CDR3 DNA: TGTGCCAGCACCTTGAGCGCTACCGGCTCCTACGAGCAGTACTTC. It encodes CASTLSATGSYEQYF.